The sequence of this TCR beta chain was determined in a study of regulatory T cells in long-lasting Graves disease. Study-level results: Persistent patients shared more public clonotypes (under 3,000) than newly diagnosed patients (approximately 1,000). Compared with new cases, persistent Graves' patients showed reduced TCR diversity.

This clonotype was observed many times. Its cognate antigen is unknown. For TCR beta, libraries came from iRepertoire HTBI primers and Arm-PCR of CDR3 regions. A single record per CDR3 protein comes from TCRdb applying MiXCR to the multiplex PCR reads. The table records roughly 420,000 distinct CDR3 sequences, around 13% of them present only once. The V and J ends lost 5 bases and 10 bases, in that order; junction bases with no gene match: 12. The CDR3 loop spans 17 amino acids. The germline gives CDR1 SGHKS, CDR2 YYEKEE (reference sequence). Time point noted: newly diagnosed GD, antithyroid drugs for less than 3 months. RNA from PBMCs was the source of the TCR library. This sample also belongs to another study, concerning T cells in Graves' hyperthyroidism and ophthalmopathy. In that study: The study excluded patients with uncontrolled infection, other autoimmune disease, pregnancy or lactation.

V usage is TRBV5-5 and J usage is TRBJ2-1; 16 nucleotides match TRBD2. The specimen comprised peripheral blood mononuclear cells (PBMCs), sampled at new diagnosis, from a patient treated with antithyroid drugs. The receptor was derived from a woman in her 50s with Graves disease. The CDR3, as DNA: TGTGCCAGCAGGGCGGGACTAGCGGGAGGGCCCTCTTGGGAGCAGTTCTTC. It codes for CASRAGLAGGPSWEQFF.